The sequence of this T cell receptor (beta chain) was determined in a study of blood T cell repertoires in COVID-19. Original processing methods: For nucleated cells, counts were estimated from reference gene primer amplification. The repertoire was sequenced with immunoSEQ multiplex PCR; TCRdb's copy has only in-frame clones and lacks some. V, J and clone size are taken as reported in that table, and D and trimming were inferred from the DNA itself. The table shows around 470,000 clones, with about 90% occurring only once. V trimming: 0 bases; J trimming: 2 bases; junction bases outside the gene matches: 8. CDR1 is SGHNT, CDR2 YYREEE, per germline (reference sequence). CDR3 length: 18 amino acids. This clone occurred once.

The J gene is TRBJ2-1, the V gene TRBV5-4; 10 nucleotides agree with TRBD2. The specimen sequenced was PBMCs or T cells enriched from blood (not recorded which). This TCR came from a man aged 18 to 29 who had recovered from COVID-19. CDR3 protein: CASSLASSGRVAYNEQFF. The CDR3 DNA follows: TGTGCCAGCAGCTTGGCTTCTAGCGGGAGAGTCGCCTACAATGAGCAGTTCTTC.